This entry is about one TCR beta chain. Germline CDR1 is MNHNS and CDR2 is SASEGT. The CDR3 has 14 residues. Trimming shortened V by 1 base and J by 3 bases, and 6 bases separated the two germline ends. The source of the sample is a study of technical replicates of blood from a few donors. Produced via immunoSEQ multiplex PCR; TCRdb's table is partial and in-frame only. The sample includes some 80,000 clones, 96% of them seen just once. Sequencing was performed on T cells isolated from PBMCs. The rearrangement uses TRBV6-1 and TRBJ2-2, with D tentatively TRBD1 (6 bases). This sequence was found in a human donor in good health. The CDR3 sequence: CASSEGTDTGELFF. The CDR3 nucleotides are TGTGCCAGCAGTGAAGGGACAGACACCGGGGAGCTGTTTTTT.